The 18 T cell receptor beta chains given below trace back to one sample, sequenced in a study of T cell responses to AZD1222 COVID-19 vaccine. Data came from immunoSEQ multiplex PCR; TCRdb stores just in-frame clones and leaves some out. The sample records about 56,000 clones, approximately 85% being singletons. The sample was peripheral blood, taken on day 0 of AZD1222 vaccination. The receptors were gathered from an adult in good health.

The rearrangement joins TRBV5-6 to TRBJ2-7; D is ambiguous. V lost 1 base, J lost 0 bases, and 8 bases lay in between. The V gene's germline CDR1 is SGHDT and CDR2 YYEEEE. This CDR3 region has 14 residues. This CDR3 reads CASSLPQFSYEQYF. In DNA form, the CDR3 reads TGTGCCAGCAGCTTGCCGCAGTTCTCCTACGAGCAGTACTTC.

The chain couples TRBV6-1 to TRBJ2-3; 12 bases agree with TRBD2. Trimming removed 1 base from V and 4 bases from J; junction bases left unmatched: 6. The CDR3 runs to 17 residues. Germline V CDR1 and CDR2: MNHNS, SASEGT. The CDR3 DNA sequence: TGTGCCAGCAGTGAAGGTGGGCTAGCGGGGGGGTCAGATACGCAGTATTTT. Amino acid sequence: CASSEGGLAGGSDTQYF.

The V and J genes are TRBV4-2 and TRBJ1-4, with 7 positions matching TRBD1. The trim removed 0 bases at V and 3 bases at J, leaving 1 base unmatched. Per the germline V gene, CDR1 is LGHNA and CDR2 is YNFKEQ. The CDR3 contains 15 residues. The CDR3 reads CASSQDQGANEKLFF. The CDR3 nucleotides are TGTGCCAGCAGCCAAGATCAGGGGGCTAATGAAAAACTGTTTTTT.

The genes are TRBV6-1 and TRBJ2-1; D remains unclear. Germline-derived CDR1 and CDR2 are MNHNS and SASEGT. This CDR3 spans 10 amino acids. The ends were cut back, 6 bases at V and 7 bases at J, with 4 bases in the middle. The CDR3 sequence is CASRENEQFF. The CDR3 region has the DNA TGTGCCAGCAGAGAGAATGAGCAGTTCTTC.

Comment on this clone: The junction and the germline gene differ at one end; a read error may be behind it. The genes are TRBV29-1 and TRBJ2-5; 7 bases fit TRBD1. In germline, CDR1 is SQVTM, CDR2 ANQGSEA. The CDR3 spans 13 residues. CDR3 sequence: CSVELQGVTAPNF. In DNA form, the CDR3 reads TGCAGCGTTGAGTTGCAGGGGGTTACCGCCCCCAACTTC.

The rearrangement links TRBV6-6 to TRBJ2-1; 10 bases match TRBD1. The V and J ends lost 6 bases and 0 bases, in that order; junction bases with no gene match: 14. Germline assignment: CDR1 MNHNY and CDR2 SVGAGI (reference sequence). The CDR3 consists of 19 residues. The CDR3 loop reads CASSRARQGAVGSYNEQFF. For the CDR3, the DNA is TGTGCCAGCAGCCGAGCCCGACAGGGGGCGGTCGGCTCCTACAATGAGCAGTTCTTC.

This chain connects TRBV4-1 to TRBJ1-5; D uncertain. CDR1 is MGHRA, CDR2 YSYEKL, per germline. V gave up 0 bases and J gave up 0 bases, with 0 bases separating them. The CDR3 covers 13 residues. The CDR3 loop is CASSQDSNQPQHF. The CDR3 DNA is TGCGCCAGCAGCCAAGATAGCAATCAGCCCCAGCATTTT.

The rearrangement uses TRBV10-2 and TRBJ2-2; 7 bases fit TRBD1. J gave up 0 bases and V 3 bases, and 4 bases lay outside the gene matches. CDR1 is WSHSY and CDR2 is SAAADI in the germline V gene. CDR3 length: 16 residues. The CDR3 is CASSDRTGANTGELFF. The CDR3 DNA reads TGCGCCAGCAGTGACCGGACAGGCGCGAACACCGGGGAGCTGTTTTTT.

The chain recombines TRBV2 with TRBJ1-3, with D possibly matching TRBD1 (6 bases). Deletions cut 7 bases from V and 2 bases from J, with 21 bases between. The CDR3 loop spans 17 amino acids. Germline CDR1 is SNHLY and CDR2 is FYNNEI. The chain's CDR3 is CASTPMGTRRAGNTIYF. The CDR3, as DNA: TGTGCCAGCACTCCGATGGGGACAAGGAGGGCTGGAAACACCATATATTTT.

The DNA of the CDR3 is TGCAGTGGAGCCAGGGGAGAGACCCAGTACTTC. Protein product: CSGARGETQYF. This rearrangement joins TRBV20-1 to TRBJ2-5; tentatively, D is TRBD1 (6 bases). Deletions cut 7 bases from V and 4 bases from J, with 10 bases between. From germline, CDR1 is DFQATT and CDR2 SNEGSKA (reference sequence). This CDR3 contains 11 residues.

The chain couples TRBV21-1 to TRBJ2-1. TRBV21-1 is described as a pseudogene. The CDR3 loop spans 16 amino acids. The CDR3 here is CASSKKIRDPLNEQFF. Written as DNA, the CDR3 is TGTGCCAGCAGCAAAAAAATTAGAGACCCACTCAATGAGCAGTTCTTC.

This rearrangement joins TRBV6-1 to TRBJ1-1, with D possibly matching TRBD1 (5 bases). Germline lookup yields CDR1 MNHNS and CDR2 SASEGT. V was clipped by 1 base and J by 11 bases, with 17 bases between them. This CDR3 has 14 amino acids. DNA of the CDR3: TGTGCCAGCAGTGAAGATCTCGGGCCAGGGTCGGCTTTCTTT. Its protein product is CASSEDLGPGSAFF.

The chain recombines TRBV7-6 with TRBJ2-7; 7 bases agree with TRBD2. CDR3 size: 16 residues. V shed 6 bases, J shed 0 bases, and the junction held 11 bases outside the gene matches. CDR1 is SGHVS, CDR2 FNYEAQ, per germline. This CDR3 reads CASSLAAAGSSYEQYF. CDR3 bases: TGTGCCAGCAGTCTAGCGGCGGCGGGGAGCTCCTACGAGCAGTACTTC.

The gene calls are TRBV3-1 (or the pseudogene TRBV3-2) and TRBJ1-1, with a possible D match to TRBD1 (5 bases). V shed 2 bases and J shed 0 bases, with 10 bases lying between them. This CDR3 is built from 15 residues. Germline CDR1 and CDR2: LGHDT and YNNKEL (reference sequence). The DNA of the CDR3 is TGTGCCAGCAGCCAACGGGGGTTTGTGAACACTGAAGCTTTCTTT. Translation gives CASSQRGFVNTEAFF.

In this sample, this clone turned up a few times. The chain joins TRBV20-1 to TRBJ2-7; D gene ambiguous. Trimming left V 3 bases short and J 6 bases short, with 15 bases between. Germline assignment: CDR1 DFQATT and CDR2 SNEGSKA (reference sequence). The CDR3 extends over 13 amino acids. The CDR3 is CSASFGLDGEQYF. The CDR3 bases are TGCAGTGCTAGTTTTGGGCTGGACGGCGAGCAGTACTTC.

The chain recombines TRBV6-1 with TRBJ1-6; 9 nucleotides line up with TRBD1. Germline lookup yields CDR1 MNHNS and CDR2 SASEGT. V lost 0 bases, J lost 8 bases, and 8 bases stayed unmatched. The CDR3 totals 17 residues. CDR3 region: CASSEALGTGIHSPLHF. The CDR3 DNA sequence: TGTGCCAGCAGTGAAGCCCTTGGGACAGGGATCCATTCACCCCTCCACTTT.

CDR3 sequence (DNA): TGTGCCAGTAGTACCCCGATTCGGGGAGAGTGGACAGATACGCAGTATTTT. As protein: CASSTPIRGEWTDTQYF. The chain has TRBV19 and TRBJ2-3, with D maybe TRBD2 (5 bases). Germline CDR1 reads LNHDA; CDR2 reads SQIVND (reference sequence). The V and J ends lost 4 bases and 3 bases respectively, with 20 bases between them. This CDR3 has 17 amino acids.

This clone was found a few times. The chain couples TRBV24-1 to TRBJ2-2, with a possible D match to TRBD1 (6 bases). The CDR3 is 21 residues long. The V end was cut by 0 bases, the J end by 3 bases, with 25 bases between. Germline CDR1 and CDR2: KGHDR and SFDVKD. CDR3 coding DNA: TGTGCCACCAGTGATTTGCCCCCCGGGTACAGGGCCACCGAGGACACCGGGGAGCTGTTTTTT. Translated: CATSDLPPGYRATEDTGELFF.